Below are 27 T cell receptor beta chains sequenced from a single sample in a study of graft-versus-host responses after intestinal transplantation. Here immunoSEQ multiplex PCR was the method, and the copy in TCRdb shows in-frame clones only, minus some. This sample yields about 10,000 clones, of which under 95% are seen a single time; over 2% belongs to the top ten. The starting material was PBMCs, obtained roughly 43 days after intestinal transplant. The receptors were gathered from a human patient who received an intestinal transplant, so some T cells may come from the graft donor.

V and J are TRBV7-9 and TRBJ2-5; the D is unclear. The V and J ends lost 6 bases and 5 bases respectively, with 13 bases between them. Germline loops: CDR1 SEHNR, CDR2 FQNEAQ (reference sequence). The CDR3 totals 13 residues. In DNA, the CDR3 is TGTGCCAGCAGGATCGTCCCTTGGGAGACCCAGTACTTC. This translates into CASRIVPWETQYF.

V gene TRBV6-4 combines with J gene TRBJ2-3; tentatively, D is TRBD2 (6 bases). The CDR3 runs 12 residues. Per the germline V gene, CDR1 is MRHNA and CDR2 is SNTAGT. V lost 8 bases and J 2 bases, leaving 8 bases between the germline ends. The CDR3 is CASLAVTDTQYF. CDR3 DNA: TGTGCCAGCTTAGCGGTCACAGATACGCAGTATTTT.

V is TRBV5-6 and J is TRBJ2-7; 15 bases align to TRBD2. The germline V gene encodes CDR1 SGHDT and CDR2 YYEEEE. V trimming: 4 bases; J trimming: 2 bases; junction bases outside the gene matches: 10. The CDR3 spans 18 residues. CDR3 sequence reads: CASSEGLAGGRHTYEQYF. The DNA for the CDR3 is TGTGCCAGCAGCGAGGGACTAGCGGGAGGCCGCCACACCTACGAGCAGTACTTC.

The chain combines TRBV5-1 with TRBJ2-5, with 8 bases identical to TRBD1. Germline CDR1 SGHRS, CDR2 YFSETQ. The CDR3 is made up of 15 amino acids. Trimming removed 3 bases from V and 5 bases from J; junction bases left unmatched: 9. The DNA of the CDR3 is TGCGCCAGCAGCTATTACGGACAGGGTGAGGAGACCCAGTACTTC. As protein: CASSYYGQGEETQYF.

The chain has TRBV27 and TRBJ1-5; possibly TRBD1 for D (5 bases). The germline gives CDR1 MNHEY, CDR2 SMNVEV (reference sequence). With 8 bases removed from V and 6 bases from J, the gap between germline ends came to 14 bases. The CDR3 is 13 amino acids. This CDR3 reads CASAQGPAQPQHF. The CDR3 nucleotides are TGTGCCAGCGCGCAGGGTCCCGCTCAGCCCCAGCATTTT.

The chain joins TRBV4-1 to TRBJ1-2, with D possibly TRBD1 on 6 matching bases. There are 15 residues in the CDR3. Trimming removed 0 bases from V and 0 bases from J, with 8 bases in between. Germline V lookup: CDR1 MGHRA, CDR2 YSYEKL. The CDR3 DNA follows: TGCGCCAGCAGCCAAGACGAGGGGGCTAACTATGGCTACACCTTC. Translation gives CASSQDEGANYGYTF.

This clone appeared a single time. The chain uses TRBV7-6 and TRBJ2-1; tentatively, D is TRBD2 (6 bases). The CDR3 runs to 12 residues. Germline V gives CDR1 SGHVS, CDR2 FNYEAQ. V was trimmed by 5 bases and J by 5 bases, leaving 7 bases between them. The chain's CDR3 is CASSPSDNEQFF. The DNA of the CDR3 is TGTGCCAGCAGCCCTAGCGACAATGAGCAGTTCTTC.

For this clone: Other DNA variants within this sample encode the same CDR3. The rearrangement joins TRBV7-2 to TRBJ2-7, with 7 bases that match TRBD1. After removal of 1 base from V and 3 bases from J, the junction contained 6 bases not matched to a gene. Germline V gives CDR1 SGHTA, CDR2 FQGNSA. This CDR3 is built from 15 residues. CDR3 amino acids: CASSLVGGDNYEQYF. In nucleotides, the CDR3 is TGTGCCAGCAGCTTAGTAGGGGGCGACAACTACGAGCAGTACTTC.

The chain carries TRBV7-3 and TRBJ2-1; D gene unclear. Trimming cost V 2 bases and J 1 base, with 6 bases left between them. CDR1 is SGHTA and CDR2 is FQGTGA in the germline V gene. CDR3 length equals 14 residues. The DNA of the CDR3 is TGTGCCAGCAGCTTAGACTCTTCCTACAATGAGCAGTTCTTC. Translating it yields CASSLDSSYNEQFF. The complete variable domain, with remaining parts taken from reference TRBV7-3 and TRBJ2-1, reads GAGVSQTPSNKVTEKGKYVELRCDPISGHTALYWYRQSLGQGPEFLIYFQGTGAADDSGLPNDRFFAVRPEGSVSTLKIQRTERGDSAVYLCASSLDSSYNEQFFGPGTRLTVL.

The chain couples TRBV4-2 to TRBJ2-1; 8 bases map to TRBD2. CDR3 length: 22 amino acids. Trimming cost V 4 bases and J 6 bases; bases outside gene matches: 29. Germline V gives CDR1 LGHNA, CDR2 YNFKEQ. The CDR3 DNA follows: TGTGCCAGCAGCCGCCTCATTCCCTGGCGCCTCGTGAGCGGGGGAGCTGTCAATGAGCAGTTCTTC. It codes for CASSRLIPWRLVSGGAVNEQFF.

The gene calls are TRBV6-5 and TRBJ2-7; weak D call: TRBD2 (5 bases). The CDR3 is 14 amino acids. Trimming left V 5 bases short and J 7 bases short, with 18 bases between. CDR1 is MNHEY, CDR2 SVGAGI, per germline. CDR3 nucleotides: TGTGCCAGCAGTCCGGACGGGGATATGTGGGAGCAGTACTTC. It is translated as CASSPDGDMWEQYF.

This chain's CDR3 is CASSPGRIFGDTEAFF. DNA for the CDR3: TGTGCCAGCAGTCCGGGACGGATCTTCGGGGACACTGAAGCTTTCTTT. The chain has TRBV2 and TRBJ1-1; perhaps TRBD1 as D (5 bases). Germline assignment: CDR1 SNHLY and CDR2 FYNNEI. The length of the CDR3 is 16 residues. The germline V and J ends were trimmed by 5 bases and 3 bases, with 19 bases remaining between them.

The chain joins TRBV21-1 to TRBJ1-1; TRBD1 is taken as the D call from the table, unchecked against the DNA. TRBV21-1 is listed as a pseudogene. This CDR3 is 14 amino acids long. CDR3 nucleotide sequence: TGTGCCAGCAGCAAAGACAGGGAAAACACTGAAGCTTTCTTT. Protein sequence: CASSKDRENTEAFF.

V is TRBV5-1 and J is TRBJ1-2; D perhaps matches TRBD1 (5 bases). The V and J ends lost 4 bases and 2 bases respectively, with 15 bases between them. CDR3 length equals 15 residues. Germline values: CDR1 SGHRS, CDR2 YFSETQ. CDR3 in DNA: TGCGCCAGCAGCATTGGGACCGATGAAAACTATGGCTACACCTTC. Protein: CASSIGTDENYGYTF.

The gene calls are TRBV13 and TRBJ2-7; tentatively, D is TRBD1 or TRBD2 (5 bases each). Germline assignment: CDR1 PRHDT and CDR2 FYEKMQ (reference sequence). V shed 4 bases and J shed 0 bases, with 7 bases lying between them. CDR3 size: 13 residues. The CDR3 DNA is TGTGCCAGCAGCTCTGGGGGCTCCTACGAGCAGTACTTC. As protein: CASSSGGSYEQYF.

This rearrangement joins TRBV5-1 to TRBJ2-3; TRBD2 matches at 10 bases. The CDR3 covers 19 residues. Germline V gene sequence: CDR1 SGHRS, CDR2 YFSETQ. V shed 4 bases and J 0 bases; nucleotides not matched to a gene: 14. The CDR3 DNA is TGCGCCAGCAGCCTGGGCCCTCTAGCGGGGGTATCTAGCACAGATACGCAGTATTTT. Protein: CASSLGPLAGVSSTDTQYF.

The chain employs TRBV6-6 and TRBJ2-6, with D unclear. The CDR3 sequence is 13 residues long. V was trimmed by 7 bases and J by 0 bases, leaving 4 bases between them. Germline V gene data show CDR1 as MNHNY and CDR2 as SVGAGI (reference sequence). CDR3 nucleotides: TGTGCCAGCACCTACTCTGGGGCCAACGTCCTGACTTTC. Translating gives CASTYSGANVLTF.

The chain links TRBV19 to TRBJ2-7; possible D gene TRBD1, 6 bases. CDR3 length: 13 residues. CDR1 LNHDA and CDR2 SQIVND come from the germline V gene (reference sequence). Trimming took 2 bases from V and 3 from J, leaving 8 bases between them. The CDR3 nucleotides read TGTGCCAGTAGTATAATCAGGGGCTACGAGCAGTACTTC. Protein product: CASSIIRGYEQYF.

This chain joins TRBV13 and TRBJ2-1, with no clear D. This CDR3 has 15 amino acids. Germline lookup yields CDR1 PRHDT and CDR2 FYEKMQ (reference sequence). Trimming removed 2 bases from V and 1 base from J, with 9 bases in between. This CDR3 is CASSLRVLSYNEQFF. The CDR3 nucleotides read TGTGCCAGCAGCTTAAGGGTTCTTTCCTACAATGAGCAGTTCTTC.

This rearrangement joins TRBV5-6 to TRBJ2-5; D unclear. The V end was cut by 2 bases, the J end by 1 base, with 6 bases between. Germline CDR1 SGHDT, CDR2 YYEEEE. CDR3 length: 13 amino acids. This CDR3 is CASSLDFQETQYF. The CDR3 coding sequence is TGTGCCAGCAGCTTAGACTTCCAAGAGACCCAGTACTTC.

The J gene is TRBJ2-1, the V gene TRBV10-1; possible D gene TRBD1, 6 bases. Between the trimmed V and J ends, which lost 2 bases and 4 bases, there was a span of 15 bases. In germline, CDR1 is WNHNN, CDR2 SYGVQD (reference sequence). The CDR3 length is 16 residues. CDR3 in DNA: TGCGCCAGCAGTGAGACGAGAGGGGGTATATACAATGAGCAGTTCTTC. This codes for CASSETRGGIYNEQFF.

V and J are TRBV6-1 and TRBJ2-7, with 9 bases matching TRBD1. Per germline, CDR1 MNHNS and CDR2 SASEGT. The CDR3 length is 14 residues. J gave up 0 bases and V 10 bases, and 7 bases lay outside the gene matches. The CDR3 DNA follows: TGTGCCATACAGGGGGCATTCAGCTCCTACGAGCAGTACTTC. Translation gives CAIQGAFSSYEQYF.

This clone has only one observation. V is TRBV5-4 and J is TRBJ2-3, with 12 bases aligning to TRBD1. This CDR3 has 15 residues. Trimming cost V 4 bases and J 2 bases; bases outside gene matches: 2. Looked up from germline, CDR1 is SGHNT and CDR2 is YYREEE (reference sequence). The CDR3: CASSLGQGATDTQYF. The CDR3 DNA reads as TGTGCCAGCAGCCTGGGACAGGGGGCCACAGATACGCAGTATTTT.

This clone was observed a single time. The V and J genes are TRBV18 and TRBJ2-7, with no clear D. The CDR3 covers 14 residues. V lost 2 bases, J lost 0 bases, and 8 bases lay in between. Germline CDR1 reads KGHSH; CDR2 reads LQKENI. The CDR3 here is CASSPERSSYEQYF. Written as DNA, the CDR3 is TGTGCCAGCTCACCAGAGCGTAGCTCCTACGAGCAGTACTTC.

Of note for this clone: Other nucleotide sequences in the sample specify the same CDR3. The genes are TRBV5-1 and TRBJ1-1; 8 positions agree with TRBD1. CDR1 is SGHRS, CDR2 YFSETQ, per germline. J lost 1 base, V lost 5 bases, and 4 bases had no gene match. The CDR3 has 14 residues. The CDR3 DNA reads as TGCGCCAGCAGTCCCGGGACAGGGAACACTGAAGCTTTCTTT. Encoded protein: CASSPGTGNTEAFF.

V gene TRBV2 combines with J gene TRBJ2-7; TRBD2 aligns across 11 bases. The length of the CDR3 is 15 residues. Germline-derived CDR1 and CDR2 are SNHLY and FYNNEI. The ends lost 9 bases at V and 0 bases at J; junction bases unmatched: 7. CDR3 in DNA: TGTGCCAGGTCCGGGACTAGCGGCCACTCCTACGAGCAGTACTTC. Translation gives CARSGTSGHSYEQYF.

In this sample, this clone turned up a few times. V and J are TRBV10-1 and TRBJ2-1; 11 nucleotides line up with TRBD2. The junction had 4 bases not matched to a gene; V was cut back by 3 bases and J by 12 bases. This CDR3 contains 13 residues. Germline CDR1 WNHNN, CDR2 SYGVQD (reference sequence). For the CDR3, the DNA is TGCGCCAGCAGTGACGGGCTAGCGGGGGGGCAGTTCTTC. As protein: CASSDGLAGGQFF.